The clone carrying this TCR beta chain was counted only a few times. This specimen belongs to a study of blood T cell repertoires in COVID-19. Assay: immunoSEQ multiplex PCR; the TCRdb copy retains only in-frame clones and omits some. The sample lists about 260,000 clones, about 88% seen once, with 4.1% in the top ten. The V gene's germline CDR1 is MNHEY and CDR2 SMNVEV (reference sequence). V was pared by 2 bases and J by 5 bases, with 10 bases between. The CDR3 contains 15 residues. The chain couples TRBV27 to TRBJ1-6; D may be TRBD1 (5 bases). This receptor was taken from a young man with acute COVID-19. The sequenced material came from PBMCs or T cells enriched from blood (not recorded which). Here the CDR3 reads CASSLGGTHNSPLHF. CDR3 DNA sequence: TGTGCCAGCAGTTTAGGAGGGACTCATAATTCACCCCTCCACTTT.